The clone carrying this T cell receptor (beta chain) was picked up many times. This sample was included in a study of T-cell reconstitution after alpha-beta-depleted transplantation in children. The CDR3 spans 14 residues. The V end lost 3 bases, the J end lost 5 bases, and 11 bases lay between the germline ends. In germline, CDR1 is SGHTA, CDR2 FQGNSA. A library of TCRbeta sequences, prepared with unique molecular identifiers, was generated. Using its own MiXCR run on the PCR reads, TCRdb lists one record per CDR3 protein. The profile shows about 230,000 distinct CDR3 sequences, around 13% of them singletons.

The chain couples TRBV7-2 to TRBJ2-1; D gene ambiguous. The source of this sequence is a human donor who donated a stem cell graft to a child with acute lymphoblastic leukemia. The specimen comprised PBMCs from the stem cell graft donor, sampled from the stem cell graft. For the CDR3, the DNA is TGTGCCAGCAGCTTCCCCGGGCACAACAATGAGCAGTTCTTC. Amino acids: CASSFPGHNNEQFF.